This T cell receptor (beta chain) was retrieved from a study of T cell responses to AZD1222 COVID-19 vaccine. Overall study context: Second doses that came at about 4 or about 12 weeks were put together. General study findings and limits: Reportedly, nearly half the spike-specific TCRs target unmutated variant regions. With dominance at 160-218 and 743-854, vaccine-associated CD4 TCRs spanned spike.

The V segment lost 0 bases and the J segment 4 bases; nucleotides outside the gene matches: 15. From germline, CDR1 is SGDLS and CDR2 YYNGEE. This CDR3 has 18 residues. Only in-frame clones appear in the TCRdb table, and some are missing; sequencing was by immunoSEQ multiplex PCR. The repertoire holds 90,000 to 140,000 clones, with roughly 82% as singletons. Turning to this clone: Its antigen remains unidentified.

This clonotype originated in an adult in good health. The V and J genes are TRBV9 and TRBJ2-7; 8 nucleotides align to TRBD2. The specimen was peripheral blood, collected on day 0 of AZD1222 vaccination. The CDR3 region has the DNA TGTGCCAGCAGCGTAGGTCCGGGGGGGCTATCACATTCGTACGAGCAGTACTTC. It codes for CASSVGPGGLSHSYEQYF.